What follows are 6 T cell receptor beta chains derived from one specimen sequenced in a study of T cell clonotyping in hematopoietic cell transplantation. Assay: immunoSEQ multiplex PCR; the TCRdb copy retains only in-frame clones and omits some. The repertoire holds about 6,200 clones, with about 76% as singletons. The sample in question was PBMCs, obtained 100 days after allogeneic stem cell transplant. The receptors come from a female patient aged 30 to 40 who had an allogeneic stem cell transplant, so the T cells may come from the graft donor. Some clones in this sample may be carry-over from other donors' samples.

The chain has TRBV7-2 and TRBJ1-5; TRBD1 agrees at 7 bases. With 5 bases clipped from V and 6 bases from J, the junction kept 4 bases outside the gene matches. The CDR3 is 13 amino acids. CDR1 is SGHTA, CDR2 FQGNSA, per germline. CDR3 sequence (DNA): TGTGCCAGCAGCCCCGACAGGGTTCAGCCCCAGCATTTT. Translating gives CASSPDRVQPQHF.

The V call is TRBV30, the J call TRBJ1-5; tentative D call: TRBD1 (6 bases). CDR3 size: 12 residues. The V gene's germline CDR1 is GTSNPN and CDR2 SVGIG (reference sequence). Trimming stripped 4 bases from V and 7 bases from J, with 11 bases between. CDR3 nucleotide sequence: TGTGCCTGGAACAGGGACGGCCAGCCCCAGCATTTT. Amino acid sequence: CAWNRDGQPQHF.

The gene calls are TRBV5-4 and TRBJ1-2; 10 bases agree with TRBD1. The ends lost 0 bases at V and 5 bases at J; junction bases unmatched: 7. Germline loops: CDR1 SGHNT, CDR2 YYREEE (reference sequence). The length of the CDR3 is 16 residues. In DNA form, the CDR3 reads TGTGCCAGCAGCTTGGGGCGGGACAGGGGACCTTATGGCTACACCTTC. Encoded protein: CASSLGRDRGPYGYTF.

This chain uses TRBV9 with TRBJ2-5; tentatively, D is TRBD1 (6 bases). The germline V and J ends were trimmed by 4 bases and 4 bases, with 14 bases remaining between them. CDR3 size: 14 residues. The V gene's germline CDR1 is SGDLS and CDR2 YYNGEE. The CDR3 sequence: CASSSGAQGETQYF. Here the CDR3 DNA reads TGTGCCAGCAGCTCAGGGGCACAGGGAGAGACCCAGTACTTC.

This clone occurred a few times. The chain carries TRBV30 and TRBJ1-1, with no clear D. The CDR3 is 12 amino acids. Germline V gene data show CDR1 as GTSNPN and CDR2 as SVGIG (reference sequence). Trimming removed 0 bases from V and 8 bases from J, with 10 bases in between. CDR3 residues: CAWSVNVREAFF. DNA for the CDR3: TGTGCCTGGAGTGTAAACGTGAGAGAAGCTTTCTTT.

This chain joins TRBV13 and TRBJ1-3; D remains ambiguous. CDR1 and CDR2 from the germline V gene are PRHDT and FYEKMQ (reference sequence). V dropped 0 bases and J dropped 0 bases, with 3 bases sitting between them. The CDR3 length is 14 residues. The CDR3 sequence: CASSLGDSGNTIYF. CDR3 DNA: TGTGCCAGCAGCTTAGGGGACTCTGGAAACACCATATATTTT.